This TCR beta chain originates from a study of CD8+ T cells in alopecia areata. Only one count was recorded for this clone. Treatment: oral pan-JAK inhibitor, 5-10 mg twice daily. Following extraction, RNA underwent reverse transcription to cDNA, which served as the sequencing template. Here immunoSEQ multiplex PCR was the method, and the copy in TCRdb shows in-frame clones only, minus some. The sample shows 75,000 to 100,000 clones, about three quarters of them seen only once. The CDR3 covers 16 residues. Germline V gene data show CDR1 as SGDLS and CDR2 as YYNGEE. Trimming pared 2 bases from V and 7 bases from J, leaving 16 bases between.

The J gene is TRBJ1-6, the V gene TRBV9, with a tentative D call TRBD1 (5 bases). The sequence was collected from a human donor with alopecia areata. The sequencing used CD8+ T cells sorted from blood, collected at approximately week 44, from a patient treated with tofacitinib. CDR3 residues: CASSVGRTSSNSPLHF. The CDR3 DNA sequence: TGTGCCAGCAGCGTGGGTAGGACAAGTTCGAATTCACCCCTCCACTTT.